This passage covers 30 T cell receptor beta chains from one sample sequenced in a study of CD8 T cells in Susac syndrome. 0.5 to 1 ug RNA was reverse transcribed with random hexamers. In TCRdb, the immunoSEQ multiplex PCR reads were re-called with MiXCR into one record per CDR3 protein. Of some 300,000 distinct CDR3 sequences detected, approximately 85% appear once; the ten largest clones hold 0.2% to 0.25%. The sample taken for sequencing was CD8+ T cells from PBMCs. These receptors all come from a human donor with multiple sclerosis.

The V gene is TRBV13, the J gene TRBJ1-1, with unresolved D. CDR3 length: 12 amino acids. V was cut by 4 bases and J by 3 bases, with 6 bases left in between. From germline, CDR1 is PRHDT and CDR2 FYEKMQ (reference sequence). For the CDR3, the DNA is TGTGCCAGCAGCTCAGAGGACACTGAAGCTTTCTTT. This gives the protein CASSSEDTEAFF.

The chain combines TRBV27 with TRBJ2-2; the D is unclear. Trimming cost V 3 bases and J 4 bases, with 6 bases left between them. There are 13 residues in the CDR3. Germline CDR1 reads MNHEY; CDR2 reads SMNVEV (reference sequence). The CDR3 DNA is TGTGCCAGCAGTTTTGGAAGCACCGGGGAGCTGTTTTTT. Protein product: CASSFGSTGELFF.

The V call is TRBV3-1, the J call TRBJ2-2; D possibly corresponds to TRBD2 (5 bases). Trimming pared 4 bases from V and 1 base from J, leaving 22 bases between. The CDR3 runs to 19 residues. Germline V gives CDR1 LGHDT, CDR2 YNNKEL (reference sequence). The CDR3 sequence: CASSLPGSSDPGNTGELFF. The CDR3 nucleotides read TGTGCCAGCAGCCTCCCTGGTAGTAGCGATCCAGGGAACACCGGGGAGCTGTTTTTT.

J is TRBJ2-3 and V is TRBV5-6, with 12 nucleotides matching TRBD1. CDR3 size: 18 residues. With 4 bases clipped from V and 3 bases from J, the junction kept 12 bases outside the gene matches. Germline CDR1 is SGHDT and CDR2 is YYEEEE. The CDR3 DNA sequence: TGTGCCAGCAGCCTCGGGACAGGGGGCCTGTTTGGGACAGATACGCAGTATTTT. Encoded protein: CASSLGTGGLFGTDTQYF.

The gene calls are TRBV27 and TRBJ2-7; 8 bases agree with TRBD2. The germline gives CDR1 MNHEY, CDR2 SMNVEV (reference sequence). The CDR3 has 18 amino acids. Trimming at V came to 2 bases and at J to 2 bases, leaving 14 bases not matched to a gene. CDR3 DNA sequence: TGTGCCAGCAGTTTAAGGGGAGCGGGAGCGCGAATTACCTACGAGCAGTACTTC. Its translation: CASSLRGAGARITYEQYF.

As DNA, the CDR3 is TGTGCCAGTACCGCCGGGACAGGCTACAATCAGCCCCAGCATTTT. It encodes CASTAGTGYNQPQHF. The V and J genes are TRBV19 and TRBJ1-5, with TRBD1 matching over 8 bases. The V gene end was trimmed by 7 bases and the J gene end by 3 bases; junction bases not matched to a gene: 8. The length of the CDR3 is 15 residues. The V gene's germline CDR1 is LNHDA and CDR2 SQIVND (reference sequence).

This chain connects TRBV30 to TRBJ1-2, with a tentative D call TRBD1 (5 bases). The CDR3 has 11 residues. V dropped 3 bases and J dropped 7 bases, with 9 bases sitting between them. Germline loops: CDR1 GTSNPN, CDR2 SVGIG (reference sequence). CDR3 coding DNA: TGTGCCTGGAGCCCCGGGGGTGGCTACACCTTC. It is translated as CAWSPGGGYTF.

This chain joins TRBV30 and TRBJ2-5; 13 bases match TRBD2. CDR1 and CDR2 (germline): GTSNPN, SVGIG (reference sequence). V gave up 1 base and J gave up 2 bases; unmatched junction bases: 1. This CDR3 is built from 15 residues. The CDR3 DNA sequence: TGTGCCTGGAGTGCGGGACTAGCGGGACAAGAGACCCAGTACTTC. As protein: CAWSAGLAGQETQYF.

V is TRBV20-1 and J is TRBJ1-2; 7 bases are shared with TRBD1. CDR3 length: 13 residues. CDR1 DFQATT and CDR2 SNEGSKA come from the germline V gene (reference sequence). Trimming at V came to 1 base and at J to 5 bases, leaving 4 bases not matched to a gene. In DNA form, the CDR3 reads TGCAGTGCTAGAGGCAGGGGGGCGTATGGCTACACCTTC. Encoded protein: CSARGRGAYGYTF.

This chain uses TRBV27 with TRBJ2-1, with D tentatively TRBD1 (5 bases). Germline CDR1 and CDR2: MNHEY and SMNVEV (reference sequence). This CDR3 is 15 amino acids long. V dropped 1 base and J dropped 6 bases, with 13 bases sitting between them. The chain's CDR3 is CASSLLGPSGNEQFF. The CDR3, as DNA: TGTGCCAGCAGTTTATTGGGGCCGTCCGGCAATGAGCAGTTCTTC.

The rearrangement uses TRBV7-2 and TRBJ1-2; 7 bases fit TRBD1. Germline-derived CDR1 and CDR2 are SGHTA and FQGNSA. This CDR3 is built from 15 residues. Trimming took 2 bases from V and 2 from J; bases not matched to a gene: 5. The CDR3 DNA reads TGTGCCAGCAGCTTACCCCCACAGGGGAACTATGGCTACACCTTC. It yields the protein CASSLPPQGNYGYTF.

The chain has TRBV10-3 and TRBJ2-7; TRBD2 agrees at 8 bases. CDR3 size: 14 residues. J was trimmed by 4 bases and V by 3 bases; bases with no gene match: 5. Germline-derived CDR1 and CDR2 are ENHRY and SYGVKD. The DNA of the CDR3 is TGTGCCATCAGTGAAGGACTAGCAGGGTACGAGCAGTACTTC. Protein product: CAISEGLAGYEQYF.

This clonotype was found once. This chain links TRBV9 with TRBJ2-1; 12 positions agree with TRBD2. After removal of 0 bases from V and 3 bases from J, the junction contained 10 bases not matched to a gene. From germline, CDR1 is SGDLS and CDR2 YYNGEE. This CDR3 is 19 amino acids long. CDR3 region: CASSVASLAGGPNYNEQFF. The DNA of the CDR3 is TGTGCCAGCAGCGTAGCGAGTCTAGCGGGAGGGCCTAACTACAATGAGCAGTTCTTC.

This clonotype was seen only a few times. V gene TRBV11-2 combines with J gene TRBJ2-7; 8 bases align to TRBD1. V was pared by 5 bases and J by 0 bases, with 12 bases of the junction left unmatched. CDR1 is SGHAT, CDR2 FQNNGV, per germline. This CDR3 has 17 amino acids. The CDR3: CASSQSTGGLISYEQYF. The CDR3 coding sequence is TGTGCCAGCAGCCAAAGTACAGGGGGTTTAATCTCCTACGAGCAGTACTTC.

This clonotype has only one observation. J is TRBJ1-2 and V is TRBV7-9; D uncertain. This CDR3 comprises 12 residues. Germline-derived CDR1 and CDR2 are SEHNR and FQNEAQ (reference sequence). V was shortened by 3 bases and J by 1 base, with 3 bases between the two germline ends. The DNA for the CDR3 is TGTGCCAGCAGCTTCGGTAACTATGGCTACACCTTC. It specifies CASSFGNYGYTF.

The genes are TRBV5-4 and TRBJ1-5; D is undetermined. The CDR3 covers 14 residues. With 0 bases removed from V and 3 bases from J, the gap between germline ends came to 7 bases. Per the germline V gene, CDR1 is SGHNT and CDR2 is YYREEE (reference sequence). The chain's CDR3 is CASSLAPNNQPQHF. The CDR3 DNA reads TGTGCCAGCAGCTTGGCCCCAAACAATCAGCCCCAGCATTTT.

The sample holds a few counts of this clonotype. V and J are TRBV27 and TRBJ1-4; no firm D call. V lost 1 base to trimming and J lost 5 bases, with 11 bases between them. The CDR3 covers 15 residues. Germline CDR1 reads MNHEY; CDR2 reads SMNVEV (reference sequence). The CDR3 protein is CASSLFPNANEKLFF. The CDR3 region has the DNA TGTGCCAGCAGTTTATTCCCCAATGCAAATGAAAAACTGTTTTTT.

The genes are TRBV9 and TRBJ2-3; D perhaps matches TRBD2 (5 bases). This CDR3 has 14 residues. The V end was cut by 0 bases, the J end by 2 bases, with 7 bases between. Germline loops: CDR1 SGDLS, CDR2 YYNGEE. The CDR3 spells CASSVGRATDTQYF. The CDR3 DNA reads TGTGCCAGCAGCGTAGGGCGGGCCACAGATACGCAGTATTTT.

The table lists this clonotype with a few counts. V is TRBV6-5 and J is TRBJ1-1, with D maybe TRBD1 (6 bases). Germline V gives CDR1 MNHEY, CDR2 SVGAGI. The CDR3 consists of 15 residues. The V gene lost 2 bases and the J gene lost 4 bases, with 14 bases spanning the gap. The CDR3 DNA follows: TGTGCCAGCAGTTACCGACGGGACACCCTCACTGAAGCTTTCTTT. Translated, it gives CASSYRRDTLTEAFF.

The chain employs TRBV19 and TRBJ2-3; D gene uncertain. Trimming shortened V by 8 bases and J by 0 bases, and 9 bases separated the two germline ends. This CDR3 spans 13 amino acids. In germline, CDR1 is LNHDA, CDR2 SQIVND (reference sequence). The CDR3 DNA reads TGTGCCAGTGGGTTGGCTAGCACAGATACGCAGTATTTT. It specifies CASGLASTDTQYF.

CDR3 sequence reads: CASSRKDRRTGNTIYF. For the CDR3, the DNA is TGTGCCAGCAGTCGAAAGGACAGGCGGACTGGAAACACCATATATTTT. The V call is TRBV12-3 or TRBV12-4, the J call TRBJ1-3; TRBD1 aligns across 7 bases. V lost 5 bases, J lost 2 bases, and 9 bases stayed unmatched. The CDR3 contains 16 residues.

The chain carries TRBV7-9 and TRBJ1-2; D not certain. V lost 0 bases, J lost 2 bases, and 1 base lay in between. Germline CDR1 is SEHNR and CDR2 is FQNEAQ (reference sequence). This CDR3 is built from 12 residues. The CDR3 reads CASSLANYGYTF. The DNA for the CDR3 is TGTGCCAGCAGCTTAGCCAACTATGGCTACACCTTC.

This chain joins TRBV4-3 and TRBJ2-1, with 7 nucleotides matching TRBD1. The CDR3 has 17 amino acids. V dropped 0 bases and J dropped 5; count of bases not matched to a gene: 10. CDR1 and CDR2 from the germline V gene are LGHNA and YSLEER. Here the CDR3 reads CASSQDLGGQDNNEQFF. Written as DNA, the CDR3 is TGCGCCAGCAGCCAAGATCTCGGTGGACAGGACAACAATGAGCAGTTCTTC.

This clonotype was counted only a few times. In nucleotides, the CDR3 is TGTGCCAGCAGCTCGACAGAAGCCCCCTACGAGCAGTACTTC. Amino acid sequence: CASSSTEAPYEQYF. V gene TRBV5-4 combines with J gene TRBJ2-7; D perhaps matches TRBD1 (5 bases). The germline V gene has CDR1 SGHNT and CDR2 YYREEE (reference sequence). Trimming took 3 bases from V and 2 from J, leaving 12 bases between them. This CDR3 contains 14 residues.

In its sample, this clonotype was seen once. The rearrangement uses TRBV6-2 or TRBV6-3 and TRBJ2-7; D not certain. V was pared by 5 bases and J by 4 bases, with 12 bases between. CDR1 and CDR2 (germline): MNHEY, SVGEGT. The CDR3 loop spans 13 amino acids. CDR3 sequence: CASSHSDLYEQYF. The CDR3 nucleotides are TGTGCCAGCAGTCACAGCGACCTATACGAGCAGTACTTC.

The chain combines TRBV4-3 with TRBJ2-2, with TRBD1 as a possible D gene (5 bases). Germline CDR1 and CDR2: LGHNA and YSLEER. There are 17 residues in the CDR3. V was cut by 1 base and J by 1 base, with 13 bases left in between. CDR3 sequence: CASSQALPGQNTGELFF. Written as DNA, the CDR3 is TGCGCCAGCAGCCAAGCCCTACCCGGACAGAACACCGGGGAGCTGTTTTTT.

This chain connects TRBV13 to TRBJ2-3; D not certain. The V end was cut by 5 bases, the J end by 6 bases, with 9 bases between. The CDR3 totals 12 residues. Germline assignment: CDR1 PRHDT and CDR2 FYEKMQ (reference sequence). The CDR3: CASSALRDTQYF. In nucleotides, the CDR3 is TGTGCCAGCAGCGCACTCAGGGATACGCAGTATTTT.

For the CDR3, the DNA is TGTGCCAGCAGCTCCGACGGAGATACGCAGTATTTT. Its protein is CASSSDGDTQYF. The chain couples TRBV5-6 to TRBJ2-3; no firm D call. The germline gives CDR1 SGHDT, CDR2 YYEEEE. There are 12 residues in the CDR3. V gave up 3 bases and J gave up 5 bases, with 7 bases separating them.

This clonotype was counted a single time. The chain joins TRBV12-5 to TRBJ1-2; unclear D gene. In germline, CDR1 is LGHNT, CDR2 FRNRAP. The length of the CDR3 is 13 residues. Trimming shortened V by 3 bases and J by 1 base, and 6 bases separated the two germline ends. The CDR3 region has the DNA TGTGCTAGTGGTTTTGAAATTAACTATGGCTACACCTTC. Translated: CASGFEINYGYTF.

The CDR3 bases are TGTGCCAGCAGCTTCCGACAGGGAGACACTGAAGCTTTCTTT. It encodes CASSFRQGDTEAFF. J is TRBJ1-1 and V is TRBV9; 7 bases fit TRBD1. The CDR3 runs 14 residues. Germline CDR1 SGDLS, CDR2 YYNGEE. Trimming removed 4 bases from V and 3 bases from J; junction bases left unmatched: 6.